A selection of T cell receptor beta chains follows, all from one sample in a study of T cell responses to AZD1222 COVID-19 vaccine. The table came from immunoSEQ multiplex PCR; TCRdb's copy has only in-frame clones and leaves some out. This sample has around 130,000 clones, with approximately 94% found just once. The source material was peripheral blood, sampled on day 0 of AZD1222 vaccination. The source is an adult in good health. The CDR3 runs from the conserved cysteine through the conserved F or W. Expanded clones get a size class; other rows say once, few or many, or leave the size out.

CASSRPGELFF . TRBV6-2/TRBV6-3 11 TRBJ2-2
CATSGLAGSSYNEQFF . TRBV15 16 TRBJ2-1
CASSIGDNTEAFF . TRBV19 13 TRBJ1-1
CASSLEGRIGYTF once TRBV12-3/TRBV12-4 13 TRBJ1-2
CASSQKISPAGYNEQFF . TRBV3-1/TRBV3-2 17 TRBJ2-1
CASSNEVEGKRGPNTEAFF . TRBV21-1 19 TRBJ1-1
CASSQPGQGNTGELFF few TRBV6-2/TRBV6-3 16 TRBJ2-2
CASRGVTGELFF . TRBV19 12 TRBJ2-2
CASSQDTEEQFF . TRBV3-1/TRBV3-2 12 TRBJ2-1
CAISAGGSTEQYF once TRBV10-3 13 TRBJ2-7
CASSTGTGVRGYTF . TRBV28 14 TRBJ1-2
CASSLSRGQEQYF . TRBV11-2 13 TRBJ2-7
CASSQVMASGNTIYF . TRBV4-1 15 TRBJ1-3
CAISEMAGGGTDTQYF . TRBV10-3 16 TRBJ2-3
CASSPGGTGSWEQYF . TRBV7-9 15 TRBJ2-7
CASSVRTASVYEQYF . TRBV9 15 TRBJ2-7
CASTLDRGRKPLHF . TRBV10-1 14 TRBJ1-6
CASSFFPGGLAGKETQYF . TRBV7-6 18 TRBJ2-5
CASSSLGQGASNQPQHF . TRBV18 17 TRBJ1-5
CASSLGQSNQPQHF . TRBV5-6 14 TRBJ1-5
CASSTEGPPYEQYF once TRBV28 14 TRBJ2-7
CATSDRREGGYNEQFF . TRBV24-1 16 TRBJ2-1
CASSPTAGTTYNEQFF . TRBV7-7 16 TRBJ2-1
CASSYSTSGDNEQYF once TRBV6-5 15 TRBJ2-7
CASSSDINMNTEAFF . TRBV11-2 15 TRBJ1-1
CASSSGLAGDEQYF . TRBV10-1 14 TRBJ2-7
CASSEHTGSGEKLFF . TRBV25-1 15 TRBJ1-4
CASSTSGPFSYEQYF . TRBV21-1 15 TRBJ2-7
CASSSGQVEAFF . TRBV27 12 TRBJ1-1
CSVVGMWGDSYEQYF . TRBV29-1 15 TRBJ2-7
CSVTRDTREQPQHF . TRBV29-1 14 TRBJ1-5
CASSEWETVGEKLFF . TRBV2 15 TRBJ1-4
CASSPGLAGEVSTDTQYF . TRBV7-8 18 TRBJ2-3
CASSIAAASSYNEQFF . TRBV28 16 TRBJ2-1
CASSLDFGRGTQYF . TRBV7-2 14 TRBJ2-3
CATSRDLVRVSYEQYF . TRBV15 16 TRBJ2-7
CASSPLTPGLADTQYF . TRBV18 16 TRBJ2-3
CASSYGTDTQYF . TRBV6-2/TRBV6-3 12 TRBJ2-3
CASSREDRGNSPLHF . TRBV3-1/TRBV3-2 15 TRBJ1-6
CASSPGERGYTF . TRBV19 12 TRBJ1-2
CASSIGWTGETYGQYF . TRBV19 16 TRBJ2-7
CASSAPLGLAGTDTQYF . TRBV10-2 17 TRBJ2-3
CASRGGAGQHEKLFF . TRBV6-6 15 TRBJ1-4
CASSLSNSGSPLHF . TRBV4-2 14 TRBJ1-6
CASSWGSDTYEQYF . TRBV6-2/TRBV6-3 14 TRBJ2-7
CASKVTPLGTQYF . TRBV27 13 TRBJ2-5
CASSLRLADKETQYF . TRBV7-2 15 TRBJ2-5
CASSELAGGTETQYF . TRBV9 15 TRBJ2-5
CASSLTWTDQETQYF few TRBV7-3 15 TRBJ2-5
CASSSLDLYNEQFF . TRBV19 14 TRBJ2-1
CSVEDRRGGYGYTF . TRBV29-1 14 TRBJ1-2
CASSIPADTQYF . TRBV13 12 TRBJ2-3
CASSLEGGTNYGYTF . TRBV7-9 15 TRBJ1-2
CASSPVPGVTGELFF . TRBV18 15 TRBJ2-2
CSVWDRDASQFF few TRBV29-1 12 TRBJ2-1
CASSLAGGGRRQETQYF . TRBV7-6 17 TRBJ2-5
CASSLTTGTSYEQYF . TRBV5-1 15 TRBJ2-7
CASSLGGWGQGQETQYF . TRBV11-2 17 TRBJ2-5